This T cell receptor beta chain was obtained from a study of T cells in Graves' hyperthyroidism and ophthalmopathy. The ends were cut back, 0 bases at V and 6 bases at J, with 8 bases in the middle. This CDR3 region has 14 residues. Amplification of TCR beta CDR3 regions was performed using RNA transcripts as template. The HTBI primer set drove a first-round RT-PCR of the TCR CDR3. TCRdb called the multiplex PCR reads again in MiXCR, with one record for every CDR3 protein. This table has hundreds of thousands of distinct CDR3 sequences, 45% appearing once. In this sample, this clonotype turned up a few times.

This clonotype originated in an adult man with Graves' disease, either hyperthyroidism or ophthalmopathy (not recorded which). Sample: peripheral blood or thyroid tissue (not recorded which). The V call is TRBV12-3 or TRBV12-4, the J call TRBJ2-2; D may be TRBD1 (5 bases). CDR3 sequence reads: CASSLAGVAGELFF. The CDR3 region has the DNA TGTGCCAGCAGTTTAGCAGGGGTGGCCGGGGAGCTGTTTTTT.